The 5 T cell receptor beta chains below all came from one sample that was sequenced in a study of shared clonotypes between healthy human individuals. The method was immunoSEQ multiplex PCR; TCRdb's version includes in-frame clones alone and lacks a portion of them. The sample carries about 2.5 million clones, around 93% recorded once. Sequencing was done on a sample of naive CD4+ T cells from PBMCs. Subset here: CD45RA+ positively selected. All receptors come from a man aged 18 to 29 in good health. Some clones in this sample may be carry-over from other donors' samples.

The chain links TRBV9 to TRBJ2-5; 9 bases fit TRBD2. Germline V gene data show CDR1 as SGDLS and CDR2 as YYNGEE. The CDR3 has 19 residues. The V gene end was trimmed by 0 bases and the J gene end by 0 bases; junction bases not matched to a gene: 12. The CDR3: CASSVGLTSGWRYQETQYF. CDR3 nucleotides: TGTGCCAGCAGCGTAGGTCTTACTAGCGGGTGGAGGTACCAAGAGACCCAGTACTTC.

The genes are TRBV11-2 and TRBJ2-7; no reliable D call. The V end was cut by 5 bases, the J end by 6 bases, with 14 bases between. This CDR3 contains 13 residues. Germline CDR1 SGHAT, CDR2 FQNNGV. DNA of the CDR3: TGTGCCAGCAGCACTCTCCCCCTTTCCGAGCAGTACTTC. Its protein product is CASSTLPLSEQYF.

The V and J genes are TRBV27 and TRBJ1-1; no firm D call. There are 13 residues in the CDR3. Germline CDR1 MNHEY, CDR2 SMNVEV (reference sequence). Trimming left V 3 bases short and J 1 base short, with 6 bases between. The CDR3 here is CASSFKGNTEAFF. The CDR3 DNA reads as TGTGCCAGCAGTTTTAAGGGGAACACTGAAGCTTTCTTT.

Here the CDR3 reads CASSFRGQGAPGYTF. CDR3 DNA sequence: TGTGCCAGCAGCTTTCGAGGACAGGGGGCACCTGGCTACACCTTC. The chain combines TRBV5-4 with TRBJ1-2; 11 nucleotides match TRBD1. Germline loops: CDR1 SGHNT, CDR2 YYREEE (reference sequence). The length of the CDR3 is 15 residues. Trimming at V came to 2 bases and at J to 7 bases, leaving 7 bases not matched to a gene. Based on the CDR3 plus reference TRBV5-4 and TRBJ1-2, the full variable domain is ETGVTQSPTHLIKTRGQQVTLRCSSQSGHNTVSWYQQALGQGPQFIFQYYREEENGRGNFPPRFSGLQFPNYSSELNVNALELDDSALYLCASSFRGQGAPGYTFGSGTRLTVV.

The chain links TRBV11-2 to TRBJ2-7; D is uncertain. V dropped 5 bases and J dropped 1 base, with 18 bases sitting between them. The CDR3 spans 16 residues. The germline gives CDR1 SGHAT, CDR2 FQNNGV. CDR3 sequence: CASSVPRPPLSYEQYF. The CDR3 nucleotides are TGTGCCAGCAGCGTCCCACGTCCCCCCCTATCCTACGAGCAGTACTTC.